This note documents a single T cell receptor (beta chain) sequence. What antigen it recognizes has not been identified. Base-call qualities are not available, and no considerably larger clone is one nucleotide away. The collaborating institutions used their own protocols to collect whole blood in K2EDTA tubes. For TCRbeta analysis, collaborators shipped samples as frozen whole blood, isolated PBMCs, or DNA extracted from either of those sample types. This record comes from a study of blood T cell repertoires in COVID-19 (dated by TCRdb to 2020 to 2021). About the study as a whole: The collaborator samples originated in the United States, Italy and Spain and spanned the acute and convalescent phases of COVID-19. The prospective study material was composed of cDNA or gDNA derived from T cells, B-cell-depleted T cells, or PBMCs. The dataset comprised deeply sampled blood TCRbeta repertoires from subjects exposed to, actively infected with, or recovered from COVID-19. The repertoires were released in a freely available public database meant as a resource for research on the immune response to SARS-CoV-2. Samples came from the ongoing ImmuneRACE study (first 160 participants) plus 1,254 subjects from 6 global collaborators. The sample metadata nearly always contained a de-identified subject ID, COVID-19 status, age in years and sex. HLA class I and class II types, where available, came from metadata supplied by the sample provider rather than from assay-based typing. Points the paper makes about the study in general: Clinical and demographic metadata were provided uncurated, with the amount varying by source and participant.

TCRbeta CDR3 regions were amplified from genomic DNA by means of the immunoSEQ Assay, a bias-controlled multiplex PCR. The study's own analysis went as follows. Nucleated cell counts per sample were estimated from amplification of reference gene primers within the assay. To quantify the absolute abundance of each unique TCRbeta CDR3 rearrangement, sequence reads were collapsed and filtered. For each sample, productive Simpson clonality was calculated as the square root of Simpson's diversity index across productive rearrangements. Held by TCRdb, this immuneACCESS table contains in-frame sequences only and omits some clones. Under half of the omission traces to an unresolved V gene where checked; the cause of the rest is unknown. The DNA gave D and trimming, while V, J and clone size come from that table. This sample has 60,000 to 85,000 clones in its table, and 86% of those were observed once. The top ten constitute roughly an eighth of the sample.

V trim: 0 bases; J trim: 11 bases; unmatched bases: 8. CDR1 and CDR2 (GTSNPN, SVGIG) derive from the germline V gene (reference sequence). The CDR3 starts with the cysteine, ends with the phenylalanine, and has 15 residues. Only the CDR3 portion is preserved as DNA: 45 bases, with reading frame beginning at the first base. Source material: peripheral blood. Recombination joined TRBV30 with TRBJ2-3, and 13 bases in between align with TRBD2. The source is a human donor in a cohort sampled during active COVID-19. The CDR3 reads CAWSVGLAGDRGQYF. The DNA sequence is given as TGTGCCTGGAGTGTAGGACTAGCGGGGGACAGAGGGCAGTATTTT.